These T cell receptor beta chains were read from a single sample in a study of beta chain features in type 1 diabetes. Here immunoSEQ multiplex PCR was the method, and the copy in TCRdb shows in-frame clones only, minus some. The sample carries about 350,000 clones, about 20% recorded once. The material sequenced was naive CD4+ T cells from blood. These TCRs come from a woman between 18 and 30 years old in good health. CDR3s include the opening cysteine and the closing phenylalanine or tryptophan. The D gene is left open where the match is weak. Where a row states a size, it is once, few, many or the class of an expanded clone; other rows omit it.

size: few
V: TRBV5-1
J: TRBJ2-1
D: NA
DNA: TGCGCCAGCAGCTTGGTGACTGACTCCTACAATGAGCAGTTCTTC
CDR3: CASSLVTDSYNEQFF

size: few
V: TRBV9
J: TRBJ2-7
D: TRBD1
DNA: TGTGCCAGCAGCCCCGACTACAGGGGACACGAGCAGTACTTC
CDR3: CASSPDYRGHEQYF

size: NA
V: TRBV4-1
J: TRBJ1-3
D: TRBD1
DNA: TGCGCCAGCAGACTGACAGGGCCAGGAAACACCATATATTTT
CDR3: CASRLTGPGNTIYF

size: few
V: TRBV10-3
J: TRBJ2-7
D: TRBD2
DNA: TGTGCCATCAGTGCACACCTAGCGGGAGGTAGCGAGCAGTACTTC
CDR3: CAISAHLAGGSEQYF

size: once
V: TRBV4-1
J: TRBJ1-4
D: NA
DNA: TGCGCCAGCAGCTCCCGACGCGGGGGGTTAACTAATGAAAAACTGTTTTTT
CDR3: CASSSRRGGLTNEKLFF

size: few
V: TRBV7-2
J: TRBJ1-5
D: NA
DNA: TGTGCCAGCAGCTTGCAGGGTTATAGCAATCAGCCCCAGCATTTT
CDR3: CASSLQGYSNQPQHF

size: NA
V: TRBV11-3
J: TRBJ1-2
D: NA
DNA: TGTGCCAGCAGCCCGATAGACTATGGCTACACCTTC
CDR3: CASSPIDYGYTF

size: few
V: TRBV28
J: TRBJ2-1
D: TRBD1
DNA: TGTGCCAGCAGTTCATCACAGGGGCACTATACCATTTACAATGAGCAGTTCTTC
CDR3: CASSSSQGHYTIYNEQFF

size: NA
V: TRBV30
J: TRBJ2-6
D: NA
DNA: TGTGCCTGGAGGGCTTCTGGGGCCAACGTCCTGACTTTC
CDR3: CAWRASGANVLTF

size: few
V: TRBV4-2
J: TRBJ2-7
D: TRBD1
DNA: TGTGCCAGCAGCCATCCGCAGGGACAGGGGTCCTACGAGCAGTACTTC
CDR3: CASSHPQGQGSYEQYF

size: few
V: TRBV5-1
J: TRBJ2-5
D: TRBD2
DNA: TGCGCCAGCAGCTTGGGACTAGCGGGAGGCTACCAAGAGACCCAGTACTTC
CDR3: CASSLGLAGGYQETQYF

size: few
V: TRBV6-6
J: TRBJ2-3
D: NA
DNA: TGTGCCAGCAGCCCTCCAGTGTATTTT
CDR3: CASSPPVYF

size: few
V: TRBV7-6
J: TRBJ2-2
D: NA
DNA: TGTGCCAGCAGTTTCCGGGCCGGGGAGCTGTTTTTT
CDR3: CASSFRAGELFF

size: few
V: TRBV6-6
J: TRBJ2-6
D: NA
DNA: TGTGCCAGCAGTTACTCTGGGAGCTCTGGGGCCAACGTCCTGACTTTC
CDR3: CASSYSGSSGANVLTF

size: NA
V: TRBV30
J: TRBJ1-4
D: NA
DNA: TGTGCCTGGAGTACCGGGAATGAAAAACTGTTTTTT
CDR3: CAWSTGNEKLFF

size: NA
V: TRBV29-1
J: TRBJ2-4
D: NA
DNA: TGCAGCGTTGAGGTACTCCCAGGCAAAAACATTCAGTACTTC
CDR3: CSVEVLPGKNIQYF

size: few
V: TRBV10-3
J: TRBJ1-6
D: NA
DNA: TGTGCCATCATGCAGGAGGGATCACCCCTCCACTTT
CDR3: CAIMQEGSPLHF

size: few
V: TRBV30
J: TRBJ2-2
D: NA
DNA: TGTGCCTGGTCGGGACACCTAACAACGTTCCCCGGGGAGCTGTTTTTT
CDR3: CAWSGHLTTFPGELFF

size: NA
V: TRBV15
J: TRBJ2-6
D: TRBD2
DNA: TGTGCCACCAGCCGGAGGACTAGCGGGAGGGCCCCTGGGGCCAACGTCCTGACTTTC
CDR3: CATSRRTSGRAPGANVLTF

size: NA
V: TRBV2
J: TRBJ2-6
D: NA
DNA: TGTGCCAGCAGGGCCCAGGGTGGTGGGGCCAACGTCCTGACTTTC
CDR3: CASRAQGGGANVLTF

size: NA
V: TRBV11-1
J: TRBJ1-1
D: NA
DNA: TGTGCCAGCAGCTTTGGCTCGGGAGGGGACACTGAAGCTTTCTTT
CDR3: CASSFGSGGDTEAFF

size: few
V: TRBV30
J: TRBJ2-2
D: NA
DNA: TGTGCCTGGAGTCTTTGGGACTGGAACACCGGGGAGCTGTTTTTT
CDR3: CAWSLWDWNTGELFF

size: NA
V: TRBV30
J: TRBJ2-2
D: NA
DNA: TGTGCCTGGACCGGACAGTTCACCGGGGAGCTGTTTTTT
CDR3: CAWTGQFTGELFF

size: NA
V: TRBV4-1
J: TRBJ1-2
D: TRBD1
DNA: TGCGCCAGCAGCCCGGACAGGGACTATGGCTACACCTTC
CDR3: CASSPDRDYGYTF

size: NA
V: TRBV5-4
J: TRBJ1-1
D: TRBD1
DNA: TGTGCCAGCAGCTTGGGACAGGGGGGGGACACTGAAGCTTTCTTT
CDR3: CASSLGQGGDTEAFF

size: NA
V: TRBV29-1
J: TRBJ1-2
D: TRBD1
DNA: TGCAGCGCCGGACAGGGGCCTTTTAGATATGGCTACACCTTC
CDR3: CSAGQGPFRYGYTF

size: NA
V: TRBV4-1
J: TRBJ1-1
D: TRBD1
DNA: TGCGCCAGCAGCCAGGGGGACAGGTCCAACACTGAAGCTTTCTTT
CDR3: CASSQGDRSNTEAFF

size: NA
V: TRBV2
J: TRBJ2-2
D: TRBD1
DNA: TGTGCCAGGGGGACAGGCTCGAACACCGGGGAGCTGTTTTTT
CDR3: CARGTGSNTGELFF

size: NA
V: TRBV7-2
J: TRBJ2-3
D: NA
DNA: TGTGCCAGCAGCTTAGGGCAGGCGGATACGCAGTATTTT
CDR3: CASSLGQADTQYF

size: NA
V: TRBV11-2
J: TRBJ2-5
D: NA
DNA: TGTGCCAGCACCGACGCGGCGACCCAAGAGACCCAGTACTTC
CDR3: CASTDAATQETQYF

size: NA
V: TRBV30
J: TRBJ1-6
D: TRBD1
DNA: TGTGCCTGGAACCGGGAGGGACAGGGGAATTCACCCCTCCACTTT
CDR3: CAWNREGQGNSPLHF

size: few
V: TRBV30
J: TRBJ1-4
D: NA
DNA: TGTGCCTGGAGTGAATATAATGAAAAACTGTTTTTT
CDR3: CAWSEYNEKLFF

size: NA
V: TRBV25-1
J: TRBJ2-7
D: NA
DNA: TGTGCCAGCAGTGCCGGACATGTCTACGAGCAGTACTTC
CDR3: CASSAGHVYEQYF

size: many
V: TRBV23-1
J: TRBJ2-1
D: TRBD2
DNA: TGCGCCAGCAGTCAACTTCGACTAGCGGGAGGGAGGGGATTTGAGCAGTTCTTC
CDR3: CASSQLRLAGGRGFEQFF

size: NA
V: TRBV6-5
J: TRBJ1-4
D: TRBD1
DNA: TGTGCCAGCAGTTACGACAGGGGAGGTGAAAAACTGTTTTTT
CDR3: CASSYDRGGEKLFF

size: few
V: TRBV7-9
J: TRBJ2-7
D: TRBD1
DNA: TGTGCCAGCAGCCGATCAGGGGGACAGGGCTCCGAGCAGTACTTC
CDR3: CASSRSGGQGSEQYF

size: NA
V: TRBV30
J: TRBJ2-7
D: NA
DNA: TGTGCCTGGAAATCGGACACGACGTACGAGCAGTACTTC
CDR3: CAWKSDTTYEQYF

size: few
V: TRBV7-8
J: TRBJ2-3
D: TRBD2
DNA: TGTGCCAGCAGCTTAGAGAGCGGGGGTTCTACGCAGTATTTT
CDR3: CASSLESGGSTQYF

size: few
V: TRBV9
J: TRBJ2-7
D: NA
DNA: TGTGCCAGCAGCGTTCCCCCACCCAACAGGGCGAGAGAGCAGTACTTC
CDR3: CASSVPPPNRAREQYF

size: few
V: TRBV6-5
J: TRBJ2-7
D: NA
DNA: TGTGCCAGCAGTTACTCGATGGCGGGCACCACCTACGAGCAGTACTTC
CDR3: CASSYSMAGTTYEQYF

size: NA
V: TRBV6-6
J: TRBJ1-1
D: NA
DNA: TGTGCCAGCAGTTGGTTAGGGCGGGGTCAGAGAGGCGAAGCTTTCTTT
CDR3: CASSWLGRGQRGEAFF

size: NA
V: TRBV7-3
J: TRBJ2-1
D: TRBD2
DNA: TGTGCCAGCAGCCGTTCAGGGACTAGCGGAAGTGGTGAGCAGTTCTTC
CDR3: CASSRSGTSGSGEQFF

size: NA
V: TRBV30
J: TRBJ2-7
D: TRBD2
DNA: TGTGCCTGGATGCCAAGCGGGAGGAGGTACGAGCAGTACTTC
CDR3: CAWMPSGRRYEQYF

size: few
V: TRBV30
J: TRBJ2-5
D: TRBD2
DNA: TGTGCCTGGAGTGTCGGGCTAGCGGGAAGGGAGACCCAGTACTTC
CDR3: CAWSVGLAGRETQYF

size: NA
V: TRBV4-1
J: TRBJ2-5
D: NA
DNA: TGCGCCAGCAGCCAAGTTACAGCTCAAGAGACCCAGTACTTC
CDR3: CASSQVTAQETQYF

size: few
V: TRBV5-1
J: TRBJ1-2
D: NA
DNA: TGCGCCAGCAGTGAGCAGGGGAATGGCTACACCTTC
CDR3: CASSEQGNGYTF

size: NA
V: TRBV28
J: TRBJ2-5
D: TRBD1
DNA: TGTGCCAGCAGCGGCGCCGGGACAGGGAAAGAGACCCAGTACTTC
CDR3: CASSGAGTGKETQYF

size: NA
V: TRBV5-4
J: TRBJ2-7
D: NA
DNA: TGTGCCAGCAGCCCTAGGGGGGGCCCTATCGAGCAGTACTTC
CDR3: CASSPRGGPIEQYF

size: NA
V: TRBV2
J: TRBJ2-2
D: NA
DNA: TGTGCCAGCAGAAGTGGGCTGGGTACGAACACCGGGGAGCTGTTTTTT
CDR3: CASRSGLGTNTGELFF

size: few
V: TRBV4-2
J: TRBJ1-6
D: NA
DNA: TGTGCCAGCAGCCAAGAAAGGCAGGGTTATTCACCCCTCCACTTT
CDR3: CASSQERQGYSPLHF

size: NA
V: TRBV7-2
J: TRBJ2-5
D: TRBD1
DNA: TGTGCCAGCAGCCTTAGGACAGGGAGGATGGAGACCCAGTACTTC
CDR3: CASSLRTGRMETQYF

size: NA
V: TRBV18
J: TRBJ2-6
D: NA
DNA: TGTGCCAGCGTGGGACTCCGATCTGGGGCCAACGTCCTGACTTTC
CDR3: CASVGLRSGANVLTF

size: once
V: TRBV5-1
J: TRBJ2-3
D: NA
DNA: TGCGCCAGCAGCTTACAGGGTTCTTCGCAGTATTTT
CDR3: CASSLQGSSQYF

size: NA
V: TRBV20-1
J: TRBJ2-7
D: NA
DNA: TGCAGTGCGGCAGGAACGGGGGAGCAGTACTTC
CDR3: CSAAGTGEQYF